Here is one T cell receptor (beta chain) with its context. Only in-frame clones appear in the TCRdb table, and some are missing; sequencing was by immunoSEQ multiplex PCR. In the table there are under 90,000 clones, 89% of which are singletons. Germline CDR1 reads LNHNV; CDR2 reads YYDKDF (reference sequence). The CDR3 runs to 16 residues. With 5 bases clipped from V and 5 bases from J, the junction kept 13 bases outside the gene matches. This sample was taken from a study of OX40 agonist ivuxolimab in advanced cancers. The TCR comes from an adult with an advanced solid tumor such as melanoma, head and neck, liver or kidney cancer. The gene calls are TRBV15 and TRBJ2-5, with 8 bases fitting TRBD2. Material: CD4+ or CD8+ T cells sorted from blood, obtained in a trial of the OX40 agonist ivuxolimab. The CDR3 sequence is CATSAGRSGAGETQYF. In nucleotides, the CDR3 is TGTGCCACCAGCGCAGGGCGTAGCGGGGCCGGGGAGACCCAGTACTTC.